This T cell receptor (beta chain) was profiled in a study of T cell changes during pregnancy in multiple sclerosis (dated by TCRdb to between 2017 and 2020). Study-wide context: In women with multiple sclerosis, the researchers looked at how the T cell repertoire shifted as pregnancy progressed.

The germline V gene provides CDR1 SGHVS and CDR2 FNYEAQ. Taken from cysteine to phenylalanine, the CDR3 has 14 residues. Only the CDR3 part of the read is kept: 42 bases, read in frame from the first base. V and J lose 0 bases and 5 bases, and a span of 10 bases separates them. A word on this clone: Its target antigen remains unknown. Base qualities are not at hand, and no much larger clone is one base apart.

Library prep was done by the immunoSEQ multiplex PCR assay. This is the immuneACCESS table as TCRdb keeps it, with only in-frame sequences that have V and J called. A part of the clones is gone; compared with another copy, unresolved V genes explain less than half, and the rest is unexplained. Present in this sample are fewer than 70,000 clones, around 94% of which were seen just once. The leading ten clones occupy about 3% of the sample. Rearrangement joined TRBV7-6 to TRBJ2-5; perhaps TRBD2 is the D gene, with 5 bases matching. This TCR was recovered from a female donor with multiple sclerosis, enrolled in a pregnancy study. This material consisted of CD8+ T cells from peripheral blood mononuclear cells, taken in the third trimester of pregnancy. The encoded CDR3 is CASSLAGELETQYF. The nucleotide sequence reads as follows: TGTGCCAGCAGCTTAGCGGGAGAGCTGGAGACCCAGTACTTC.